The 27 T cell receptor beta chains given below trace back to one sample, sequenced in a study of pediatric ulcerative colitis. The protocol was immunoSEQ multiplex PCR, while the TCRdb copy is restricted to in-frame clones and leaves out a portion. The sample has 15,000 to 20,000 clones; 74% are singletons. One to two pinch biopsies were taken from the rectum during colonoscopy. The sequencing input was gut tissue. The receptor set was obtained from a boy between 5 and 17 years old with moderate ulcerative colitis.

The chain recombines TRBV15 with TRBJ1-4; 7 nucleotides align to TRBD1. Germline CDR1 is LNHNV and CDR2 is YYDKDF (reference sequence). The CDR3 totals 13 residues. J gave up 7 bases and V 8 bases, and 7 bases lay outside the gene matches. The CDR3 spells CATQRQGGEKLFF. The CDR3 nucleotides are TGTGCCACCCAAAGACAGGGAGGTGAAAAACTGTTTTTT.

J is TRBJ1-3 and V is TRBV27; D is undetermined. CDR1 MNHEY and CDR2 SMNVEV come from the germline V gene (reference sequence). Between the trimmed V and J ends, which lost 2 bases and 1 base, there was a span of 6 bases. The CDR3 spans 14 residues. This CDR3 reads CASSLSRSGNTIYF. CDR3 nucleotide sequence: TGTGCCAGCAGTTTAAGCAGGTCTGGAAACACCATATATTTT.

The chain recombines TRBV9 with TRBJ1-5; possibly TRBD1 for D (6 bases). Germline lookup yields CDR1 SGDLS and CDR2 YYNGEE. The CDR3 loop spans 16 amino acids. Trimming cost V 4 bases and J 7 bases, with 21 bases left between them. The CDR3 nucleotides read TGTGCCAGCAGCCCAGCGGGGGACGGGGGCGGGCAGCCCCAGCATTTT. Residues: CASSPAGDGGGQPQHF.

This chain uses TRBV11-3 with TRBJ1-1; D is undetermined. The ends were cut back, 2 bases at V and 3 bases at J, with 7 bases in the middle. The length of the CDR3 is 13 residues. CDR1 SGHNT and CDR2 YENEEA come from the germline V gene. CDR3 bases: TGTGCCAGCAGCTTAACCGGATACACTGAAGCTTTCTTT. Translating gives CASSLTGYTEAFF.

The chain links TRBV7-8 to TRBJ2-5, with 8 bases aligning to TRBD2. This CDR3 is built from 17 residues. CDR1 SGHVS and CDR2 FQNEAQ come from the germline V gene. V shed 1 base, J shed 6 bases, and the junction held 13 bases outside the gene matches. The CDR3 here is CASSLGMIAGWKKTQYF. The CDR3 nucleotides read TGTGCCAGCAGCTTAGGAATGATAGCGGGATGGAAGAAGACCCAGTACTTC.

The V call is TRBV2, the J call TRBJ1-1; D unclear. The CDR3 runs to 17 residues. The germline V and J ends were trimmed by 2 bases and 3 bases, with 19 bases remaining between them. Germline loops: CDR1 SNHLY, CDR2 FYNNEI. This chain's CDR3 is CASSESVAGNGDTEAFF. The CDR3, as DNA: TGTGCCAGCAGTGAATCTGTTGCGGGGAATGGGGACACTGAAGCTTTCTTT.

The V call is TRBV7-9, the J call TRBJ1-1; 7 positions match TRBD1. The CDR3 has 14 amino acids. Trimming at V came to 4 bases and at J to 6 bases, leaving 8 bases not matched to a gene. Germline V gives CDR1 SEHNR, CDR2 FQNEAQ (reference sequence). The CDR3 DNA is TGTGCCAGCAGCTCACCTACCGACAGGGCTGAAGCTTTCTTT. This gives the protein CASSSPTDRAEAFF.

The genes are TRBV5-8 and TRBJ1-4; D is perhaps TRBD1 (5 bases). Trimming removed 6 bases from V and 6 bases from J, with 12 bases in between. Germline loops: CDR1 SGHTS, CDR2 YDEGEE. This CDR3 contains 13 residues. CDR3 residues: CASTPWGDEKLFF. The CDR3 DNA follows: TGTGCCAGCACCCCGTGGGGCGATGAAAAACTGTTTTTT.

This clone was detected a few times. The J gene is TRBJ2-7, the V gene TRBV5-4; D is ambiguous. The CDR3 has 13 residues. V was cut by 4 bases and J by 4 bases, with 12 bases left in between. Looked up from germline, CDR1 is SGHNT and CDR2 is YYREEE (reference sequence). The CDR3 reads CASSPGRSYEQYF. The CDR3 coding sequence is TGTGCCAGCAGCCCCGGACGGTCATACGAGCAGTACTTC.

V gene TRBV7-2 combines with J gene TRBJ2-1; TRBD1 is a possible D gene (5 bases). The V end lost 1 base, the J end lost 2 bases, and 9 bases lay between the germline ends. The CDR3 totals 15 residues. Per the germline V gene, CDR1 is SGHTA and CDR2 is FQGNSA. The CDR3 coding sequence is TGTGCCAGCAGCTTAGATCAGGGTACCTACAATGAGCAGTTCTTC. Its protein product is CASSLDQGTYNEQFF. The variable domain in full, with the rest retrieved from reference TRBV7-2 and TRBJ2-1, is GAGVSQSPSNKVTEKGKDVELRCDPISGHTALYWYRQSLGQGLEFLIYFQGNSAPDKSGLPSDRFSAERTGGSVSTLTIQRTQQEDSAVYLCASSLDQGTYNEQFFGPGTRLTVL.

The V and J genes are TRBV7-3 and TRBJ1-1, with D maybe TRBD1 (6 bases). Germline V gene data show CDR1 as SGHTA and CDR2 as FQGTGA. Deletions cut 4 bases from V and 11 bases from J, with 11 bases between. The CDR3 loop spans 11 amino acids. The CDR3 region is CASSSGARAFF. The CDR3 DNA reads TGTGCCAGCAGCTCAGGGGCGCGGGCTTTCTTT.

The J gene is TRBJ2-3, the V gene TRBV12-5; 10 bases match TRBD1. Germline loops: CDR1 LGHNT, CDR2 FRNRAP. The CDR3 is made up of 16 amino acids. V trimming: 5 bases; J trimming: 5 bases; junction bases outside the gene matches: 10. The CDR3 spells CASGPPTGQGLDTQYF. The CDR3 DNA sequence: TGTGCTAGTGGTCCTCCCACGGGACAGGGGTTAGATACGCAGTATTTT.

The CDR3 spells CSVSTPSGRAYNEQFF. The CDR3 DNA sequence: TGCAGCGTTAGTACCCCGAGCGGGAGGGCCTACAATGAGCAGTTCTTC. This chain uses TRBV29-1 with TRBJ2-1; 10 bases are a match to TRBD2. The CDR3 has 16 amino acids. The J segment lost 2 bases and the V segment lost 5 bases, leaving 9 bases of the junction unmatched. Germline CDR1 reads SQVTM; CDR2 reads ANQGSEA.

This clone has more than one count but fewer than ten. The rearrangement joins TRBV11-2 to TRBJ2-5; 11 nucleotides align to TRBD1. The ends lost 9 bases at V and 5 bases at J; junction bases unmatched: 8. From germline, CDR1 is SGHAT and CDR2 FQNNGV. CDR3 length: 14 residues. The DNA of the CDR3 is TGTGCCAGTACTCGGACAGGGGGCATTGAGACCCAGTACTTC. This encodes CASTRTGGIETQYF.

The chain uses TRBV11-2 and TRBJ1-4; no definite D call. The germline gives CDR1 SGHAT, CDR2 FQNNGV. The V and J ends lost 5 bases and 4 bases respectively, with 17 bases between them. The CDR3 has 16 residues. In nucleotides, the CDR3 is TGTGCCAGCAGCCCCCAGTCTGGTAGAATTAATGAAAAACTGTTTTTT. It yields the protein CASSPQSGRINEKLFF.

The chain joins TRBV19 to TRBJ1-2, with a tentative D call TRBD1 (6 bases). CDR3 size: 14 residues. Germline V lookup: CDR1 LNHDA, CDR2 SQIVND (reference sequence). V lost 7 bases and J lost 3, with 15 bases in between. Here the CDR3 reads CASTPGPGDYGYTF. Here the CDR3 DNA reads TGTGCCAGTACCCCGGGCCCAGGGGACTATGGCTACACCTTC.

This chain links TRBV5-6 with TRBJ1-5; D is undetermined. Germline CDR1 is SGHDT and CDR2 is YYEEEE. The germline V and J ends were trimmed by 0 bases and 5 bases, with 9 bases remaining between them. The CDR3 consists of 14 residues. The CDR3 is CASSLGGVDQPQHF. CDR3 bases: TGTGCCAGCAGCTTGGGCGGGGTAGATCAGCCCCAGCATTTT.

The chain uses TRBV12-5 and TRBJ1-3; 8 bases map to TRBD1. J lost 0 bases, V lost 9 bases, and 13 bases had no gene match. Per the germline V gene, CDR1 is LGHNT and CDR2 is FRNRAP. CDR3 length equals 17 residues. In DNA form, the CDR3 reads TGTGCTAGCATCGCCGGACAGGGACATTACTCTGGAAACACCATATATTTT. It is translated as CASIAGQGHYSGNTIYF. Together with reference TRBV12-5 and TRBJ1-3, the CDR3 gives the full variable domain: DARVTQTPRHKVTEMGQEVTMRCQPILGHNTVFWYRQTMMQGLELLAYFRNRAPLDDSGMPKDRFSAEMPDATLATLKIQPSEPRDSAVYFCASIAGQGHYSGNTIYFGEGSWLTVV.

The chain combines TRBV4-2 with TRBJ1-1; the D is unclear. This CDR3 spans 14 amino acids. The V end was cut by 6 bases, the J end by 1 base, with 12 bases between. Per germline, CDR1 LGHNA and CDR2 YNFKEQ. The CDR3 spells CASSPTLWNTEAFF. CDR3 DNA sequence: TGTGCCAGCAGTCCAACTTTATGGAACACTGAAGCTTTCTTT.

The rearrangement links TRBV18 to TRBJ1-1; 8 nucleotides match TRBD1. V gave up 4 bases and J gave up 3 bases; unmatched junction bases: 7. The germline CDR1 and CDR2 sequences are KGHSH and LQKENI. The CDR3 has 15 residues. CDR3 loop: CASSRNGQGHTEAFF. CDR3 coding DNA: TGTGCCAGCTCACGGAACGGACAGGGCCACACTGAAGCTTTCTTT.

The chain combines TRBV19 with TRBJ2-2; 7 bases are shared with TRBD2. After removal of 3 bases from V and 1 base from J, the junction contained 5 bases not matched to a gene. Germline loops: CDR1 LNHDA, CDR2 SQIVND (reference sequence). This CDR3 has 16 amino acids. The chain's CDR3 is CASSIGRALNTGELFF. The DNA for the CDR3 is TGTGCCAGTAGTATTGGGAGGGCCCTGAACACCGGGGAGCTGTTTTTT.

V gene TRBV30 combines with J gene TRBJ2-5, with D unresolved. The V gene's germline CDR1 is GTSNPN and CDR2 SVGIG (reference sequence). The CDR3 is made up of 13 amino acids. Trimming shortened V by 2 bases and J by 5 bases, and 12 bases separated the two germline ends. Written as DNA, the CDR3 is TGTGCCTGGAGTCTACATAGCCTGGAGACCCAGTACTTC. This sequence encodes CAWSLHSLETQYF.

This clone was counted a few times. The CDR3 here is CASSYRSEQYF. CDR3 nucleotides: TGTGCCAGCAGTTACCGGAGCGAGCAGTACTTC. The rearrangement uses TRBV6-6 and TRBJ2-7; D remains ambiguous. The CDR3 length is 11 residues. The germline V and J ends were trimmed by 2 bases and 6 bases, with 5 bases remaining between them. CDR1 and CDR2 from the germline V gene are MNHNY and SVGAGI (reference sequence).

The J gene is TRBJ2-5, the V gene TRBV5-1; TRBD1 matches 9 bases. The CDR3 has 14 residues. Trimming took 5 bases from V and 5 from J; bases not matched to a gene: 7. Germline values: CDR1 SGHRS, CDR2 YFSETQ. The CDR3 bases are TGCGCCAGCAGTAAGACAGGGGGAGTGGAGACCCAGTACTTC. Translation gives CASSKTGGVETQYF.

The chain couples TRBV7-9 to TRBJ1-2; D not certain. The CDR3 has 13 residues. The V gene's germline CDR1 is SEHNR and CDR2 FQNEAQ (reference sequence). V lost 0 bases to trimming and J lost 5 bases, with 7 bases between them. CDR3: CASSLAGLYGYTF. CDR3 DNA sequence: TGTGCCAGCAGCTTAGCAGGCCTTTATGGCTACACCTTC. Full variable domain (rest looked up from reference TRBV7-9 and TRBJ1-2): DTGVSQNPRHKITKRGQNVTFRCDPISEHNRLYWYRQTLGQGPEFLTYFQNEAQLEKSRLLSDRFSAERPKGSFSTLEIQRTEQGDSAMYLCASSLAGLYGYTFGSGTRLTVV.

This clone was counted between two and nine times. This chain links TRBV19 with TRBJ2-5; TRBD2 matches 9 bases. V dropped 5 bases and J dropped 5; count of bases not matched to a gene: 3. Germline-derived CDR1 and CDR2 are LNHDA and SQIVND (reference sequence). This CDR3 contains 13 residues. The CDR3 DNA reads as TGTGCCAGTAGTCTAGCGGGACTGGAGACCCAGTACTTC. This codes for CASSLAGLETQYF.

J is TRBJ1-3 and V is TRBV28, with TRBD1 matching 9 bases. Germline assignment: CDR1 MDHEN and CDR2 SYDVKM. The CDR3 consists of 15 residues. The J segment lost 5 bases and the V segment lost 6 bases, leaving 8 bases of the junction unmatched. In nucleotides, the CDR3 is TGTGCCAGCAGCACGGACAGGGGAGTTAGAAACACCATATATTTT. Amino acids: CASSTDRGVRNTIYF.